The rows below give T cell receptor beta chains drawn from one sample of a study of T-cell memory formation after mild COVID-19. TCRdb itself ran the 5' RACE reads through MiXCR, one entry per CDR3 protein. The sample holds some 40,000 distinct CDR3 sequences, about 6.7% seen once. Sequenced sample: PBMCs or a T cell subset sorted from them (not recorded which). These TCRs come from an adult who had mild COVID-19 (a few samples of this study predate the infection). Cell type and time point are not known. The CDR3 runs from the conserved cysteine through the conserved F or W. Each record gives: D gene, J gene, V gene, clone size, CDR3 protein, CDR3 DNA. A D gene is named only where the DNA matches it firmly. Clone size appears in some rows only: once, few, many, or a class for an expanded clone.

D gene: .; J gene: TRBJ1-2; V gene: TRBV12-3/TRBV12-4; clone size: few; CDR3 protein: CASNPQGVGYGYTF; CDR3 DNA: TGTGCCAGCAACCCCCAGGGAGTAGGCTATGGCTACACCTTC
D gene: TRBD1; J gene: TRBJ2-2; V gene: TRBV9; clone size: few; CDR3 protein: CASSERTGTGELFF; CDR3 DNA: TGTGCCAGCAGCGAAAGGACAGGGACCGGGGAGCTGTTTTTT
D gene: .; J gene: TRBJ1-2; V gene: TRBV7-9; clone size: many; CDR3 protein: CASSSINYGYTF; CDR3 DNA: TGTGCCAGCAGCTCCATTAACTATGGCTACACCTTC
D gene: .; J gene: TRBJ2-5; V gene: TRBV7-3; clone size: .; CDR3 protein: CASSSPPGTQYF; CDR3 DNA: TGTGCCAGCAGCTCCCCCCCGGGGACCCAGTACTTC
D gene: .; J gene: TRBJ1-1; V gene: TRBV27; clone size: many; CDR3 protein: CASSLSWANTEAFF; CDR3 DNA: TGTGCCAGCAGTTTATCATGGGCGAACACTGAAGCTTTCTTT
D gene: TRBD1; J gene: TRBJ1-4; V gene: TRBV7-9; clone size: many; CDR3 protein: CASSLDRVNEKLFF; CDR3 DNA: TGTGCCAGCAGCCTTGACAGGGTCAATGAAAAACTGTTTTTT
D gene: .; J gene: TRBJ2-1; V gene: TRBV12-3/TRBV12-4; clone size: many; CDR3 protein: CASSPQGGKGYNEQFF; CDR3 DNA: TGTGCCAGCAGTCCCCAGGGTGGTAAAGGATACAATGAGCAGTTCTTC
D gene: .; J gene: TRBJ2-1; V gene: TRBV5-1; clone size: few; CDR3 protein: CASSSGQWAEQFF; CDR3 DNA: TGCGCCAGCTCTTCTGGACAGTGGGCTGAGCAGTTCTTC
D gene: .; J gene: TRBJ1-2; V gene: TRBV2; clone size: many; CDR3 protein: CASRQGGRGYTF; CDR3 DNA: TGTGCCAGCAGGCAGGGTGGCCGCGGCTACACCTTC
D gene: TRBD2; J gene: TRBJ2-1; V gene: TRBV24-1; clone size: few; CDR3 protein: CATPPESEREGSSYNEQFF; CDR3 DNA: TGTGCCACCCCACCCGAAAGCGAGCGGGAGGGGAGCTCCTACAATGAGCAGTTCTTC
D gene: TRBD2; J gene: TRBJ2-2; V gene: TRBV3-1; clone size: .; CDR3 protein: CASSQEGRGASGELFF; CDR3 DNA: TGTGCCAGCAGCCAAGAAGGGCGGGGGGCCTCCGGGGAGCTGTTTTTT
D gene: .; J gene: TRBJ1-5; V gene: TRBV30; clone size: .; CDR3 protein: CAWSDGSNQPQHF; CDR3 DNA: TGTGCCTGGAGTGACGGAAGCAATCAGCCCCAGCATTTT
D gene: TRBD2; J gene: TRBJ2-1; V gene: TRBV12-5; clone size: .; CDR3 protein: CASGLAGGRRYEQFF; CDR3 DNA: TGTGCTAGTGGTTTAGCGGGGGGCCGTCGATATGAGCAGTTCTTC
D gene: .; J gene: TRBJ2-5; V gene: TRBV12-3/TRBV12-4; clone size: .; CDR3 protein: CASGHRNQETQYF; CDR3 DNA: TGTGCCAGCGGGCACAGGAACCAAGAGACCCAGTACTTC
D gene: TRBD2; J gene: TRBJ2-1; V gene: TRBV29-1; clone size: many; CDR3 protein: CSARRAGGSPSSYNEQFF; CDR3 DNA: TGCAGCGCTCGGCGGGCGGGAGGGAGCCCCAGCTCCTACAATGAGCAGTTCTTC
D gene: .; J gene: TRBJ1-5; V gene: TRBV6-2/TRBV6-3; clone size: few; CDR3 protein: CASSNGRTRRSNQPQHF; CDR3 DNA: TGTGCCAGCAGTAACGGGAGGACGAGACGTAGCAATCAGCCCCAGCATTTT
D gene: .; J gene: TRBJ2-7; V gene: TRBV7-9; clone size: many; CDR3 protein: CASSFTGYPYEQYF; CDR3 DNA: TGTGCCAGCAGCTTCACAGGGTACCCCTACGAGCAGTACTTC
D gene: .; J gene: TRBJ1-3; V gene: TRBV7-8; clone size: few; CDR3 protein: CASSLSSSGNTIYF; CDR3 DNA: TGTGCCAGCAGCTTATCCAGTTCAGGAAACACCATATATTTT
D gene: .; J gene: TRBJ2-3; V gene: TRBV2; clone size: .; CDR3 protein: CASSVTEAYTQYF; CDR3 DNA: TGTGCCAGCAGTGTCACGGAGGCTTATACGCAGTATTTT
D gene: TRBD1; J gene: TRBJ1-4; V gene: TRBV5-6; clone size: few; CDR3 protein: CASSLLTGGNEKLFF; CDR3 DNA: TGTGCCAGCAGCCTCTTGACAGGGGGTAATGAAAAACTGTTTTTT
D gene: TRBD1; J gene: TRBJ1-5; V gene: TRBV6-6; clone size: .; CDR3 protein: CASRLTGDSNQPQHF; CDR3 DNA: TGTGCCAGCAGGTTGACAGGGGATAGCAATCAGCCCCAGCATTTT
D gene: .; J gene: TRBJ2-3; V gene: TRBV20-1; clone size: few; CDR3 protein: CSAKSVFGGRTDTQYF; CDR3 DNA: TGCAGTGCTAAAAGTGTCTTTGGGGGGCGCACAGATACGCAGTATTTT
D gene: TRBD2; J gene: TRBJ2-5; V gene: TRBV25-1; clone size: many; CDR3 protein: CASAPSNGLAGGETQYF; CDR3 DNA: TGTGCCAGCGCGCCGTCTAATGGACTAGCGGGAGGGGAGACCCAGTACTTC
D gene: .; J gene: TRBJ2-3; V gene: TRBV20-1; clone size: .; CDR3 protein: CSARSRDTQYF; CDR3 DNA: TGCAGTGCTCGCAGTCGGGATACGCAGTATTTT
D gene: TRBD2; J gene: TRBJ2-3; V gene: TRBV12-3/TRBV12-4; clone size: .; CDR3 protein: CASSLTSGTTDTQYF; CDR3 DNA: TGTGCCAGCAGTTTAACTAGCGGGACCACAGATACGCAGTATTTT
D gene: .; J gene: TRBJ2-7; V gene: TRBV2; clone size: many; CDR3 protein: CASSGLAYEQYF; CDR3 DNA: TGTGCCAGCAGTGGCCTAGCCTACGAGCAGTACTTC
D gene: .; J gene: TRBJ2-2; V gene: TRBV7-6; clone size: many; CDR3 protein: CASSVQANTGELFF; CDR3 DNA: TGTGCCAGCAGCGTTCAGGCGAACACCGGGGAGCTGTTTTTT
D gene: TRBD1; J gene: TRBJ1-1; V gene: TRBV6-5; clone size: .; CDR3 protein: CASSKRGQGNTEAFF; CDR3 DNA: TGTGCCAGCAGTAAGAGGGGACAGGGGAACACTGAAGCTTTCTTT
D gene: .; J gene: TRBJ2-1; V gene: TRBV21-1; clone size: few; CDR3 protein: CASSKFPKVANEQFF; CDR3 DNA: TGTGCCAGCAGCAAATTTCCTAAAGTGGCCAATGAGCAGTTCTTC
D gene: TRBD1; J gene: TRBJ1-5; V gene: TRBV4-2; clone size: .; CDR3 protein: CASSRDRVGNQPQHF; CDR3 DNA: TGTGCCAGCAGCCGGGACAGGGTTGGCAATCAGCCCCAGCATTTT
D gene: .; J gene: TRBJ1-2; V gene: TRBV24-1; clone size: few; CDR3 protein: CATSDQPYGYTF; CDR3 DNA: TGTGCCACCTCAGACCAGCCCTATGGCTACACCTTC
D gene: .; J gene: TRBJ2-7; V gene: TRBV28; clone size: few; CDR3 protein: CASRSTGEGAYEQYF; CDR3 DNA: TGTGCCAGCAGATCTACAGGGGAGGGGGCCTACGAGCAGTACTTC
D gene: .; J gene: TRBJ2-6; V gene: TRBV20-1; clone size: few; CDR3 protein: CSARPSVNSGANVLTF; CDR3 DNA: TGCAGTGCTAGACCAAGCGTAAACTCTGGGGCCAACGTCCTGACTTTC
D gene: .; J gene: TRBJ1-2; V gene: TRBV30; clone size: .; CDR3 protein: CAWGTGYGYTF; CDR3 DNA: TGTGCCTGGGGGACCGGCTATGGCTACACCTTC
D gene: TRBD2; J gene: TRBJ2-5; V gene: TRBV13; clone size: .; CDR3 protein: CASSTRTSGARGETQYF; CDR3 DNA: TGTGCCAGCAGCACCCGGACTAGCGGGGCCCGTGGGGAGACCCAGTACTTC
D gene: .; J gene: TRBJ2-7; V gene: TRBV5-6; clone size: .; CDR3 protein: CASSHRRRGSSYEQYF; CDR3 DNA: TGTGCCAGCAGTCACCGACGACGGGGAAGCTCCTACGAGCAGTACTTC